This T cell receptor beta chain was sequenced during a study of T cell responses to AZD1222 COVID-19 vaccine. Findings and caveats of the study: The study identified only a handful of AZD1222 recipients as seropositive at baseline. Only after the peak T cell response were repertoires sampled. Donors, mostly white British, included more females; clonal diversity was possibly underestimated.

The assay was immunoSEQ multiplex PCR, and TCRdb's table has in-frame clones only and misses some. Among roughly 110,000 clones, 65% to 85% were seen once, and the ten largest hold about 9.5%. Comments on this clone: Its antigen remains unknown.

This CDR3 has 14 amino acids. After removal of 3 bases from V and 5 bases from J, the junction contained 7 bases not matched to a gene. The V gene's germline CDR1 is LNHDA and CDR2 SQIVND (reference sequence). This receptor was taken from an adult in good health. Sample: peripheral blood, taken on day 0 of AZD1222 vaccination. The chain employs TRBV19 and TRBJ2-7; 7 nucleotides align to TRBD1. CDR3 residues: CASSIVTGSHEQYF. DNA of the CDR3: TGTGCCAGTAGTATTGTGACAGGGTCCCACGAGCAGTACTTC. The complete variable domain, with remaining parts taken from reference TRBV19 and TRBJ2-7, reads DGGITQSPKYLFRKEGQNVTLSCEQNLNHDAMYWYRQDPGQGLRLIYYSQIVNDFQKGDIAEGYSVSREKKESFPLTVTSAQKNPTAFYLCASSIVTGSHEQYFGPGTRLTVT.